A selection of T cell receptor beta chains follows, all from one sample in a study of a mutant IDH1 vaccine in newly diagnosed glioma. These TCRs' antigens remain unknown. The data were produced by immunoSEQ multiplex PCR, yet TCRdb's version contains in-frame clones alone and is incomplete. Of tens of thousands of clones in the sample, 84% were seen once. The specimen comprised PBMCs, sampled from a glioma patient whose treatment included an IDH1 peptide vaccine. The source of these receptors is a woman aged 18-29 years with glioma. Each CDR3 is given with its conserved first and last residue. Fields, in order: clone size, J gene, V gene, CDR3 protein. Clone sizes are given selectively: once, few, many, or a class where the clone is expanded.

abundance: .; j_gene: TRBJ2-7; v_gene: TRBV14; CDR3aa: CASSQSYEQYF
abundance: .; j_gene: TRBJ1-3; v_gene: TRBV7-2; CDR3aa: CASSPITGSAGNTIYF
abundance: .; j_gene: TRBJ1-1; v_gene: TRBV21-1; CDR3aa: CASSNLTPDRGDTEAFF
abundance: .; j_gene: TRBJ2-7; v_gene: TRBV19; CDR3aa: CASSMDGKLYEQYF
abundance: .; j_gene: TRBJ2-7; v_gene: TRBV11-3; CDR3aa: CASSLGRREVPSYEQYF
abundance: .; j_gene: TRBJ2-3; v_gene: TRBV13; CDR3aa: CASSLNSGDTQYF
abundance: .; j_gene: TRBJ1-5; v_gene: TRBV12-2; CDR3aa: CASRAQGDLQPQHF
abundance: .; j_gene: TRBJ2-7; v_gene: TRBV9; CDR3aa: CASSAGTSGRGSYEQYF
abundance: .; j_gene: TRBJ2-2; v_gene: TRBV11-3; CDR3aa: CASSSRRLAGGNTGELFF
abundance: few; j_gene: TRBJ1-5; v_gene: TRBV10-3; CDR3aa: CAISKDSNQPQHF
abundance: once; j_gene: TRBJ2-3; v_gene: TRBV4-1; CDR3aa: CASSPNGQGGTYGTQYF
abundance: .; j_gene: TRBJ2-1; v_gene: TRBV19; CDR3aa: CASSSGGLYNEQFF
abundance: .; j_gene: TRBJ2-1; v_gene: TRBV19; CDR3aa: CAVWGGDNEQFF
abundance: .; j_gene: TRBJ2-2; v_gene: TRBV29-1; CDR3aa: CSVERGGRGITGELFF
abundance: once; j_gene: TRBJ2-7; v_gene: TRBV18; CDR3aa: CASSRLGTASYEQYF
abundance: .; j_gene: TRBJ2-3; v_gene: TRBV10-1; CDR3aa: CASSESGRVWGTDTQYF
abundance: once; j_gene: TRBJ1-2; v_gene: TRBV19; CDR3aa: CASSAAGQGSYGYTF
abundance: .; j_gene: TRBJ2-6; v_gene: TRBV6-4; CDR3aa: CASSDSGQGANVLTF
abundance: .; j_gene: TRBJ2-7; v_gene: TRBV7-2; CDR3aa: CASSFRRPSGQSSYEQYF
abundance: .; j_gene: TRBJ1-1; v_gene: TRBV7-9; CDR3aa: CASSLERHTEAFF
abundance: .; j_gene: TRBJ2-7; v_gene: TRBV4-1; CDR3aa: CASSPLGGIYEQYF
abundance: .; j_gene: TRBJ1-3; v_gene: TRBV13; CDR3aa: CASSPNRAPGAGNTIYF
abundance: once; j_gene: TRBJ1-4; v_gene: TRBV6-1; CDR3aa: CASRDRVATNEKLFF
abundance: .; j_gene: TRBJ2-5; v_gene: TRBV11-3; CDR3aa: CASSGWDSRNGETQYF
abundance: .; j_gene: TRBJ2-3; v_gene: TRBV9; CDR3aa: CASSATGTGVPDTQYF
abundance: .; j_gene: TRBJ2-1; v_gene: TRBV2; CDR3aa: CASSVGQEVINEQFF
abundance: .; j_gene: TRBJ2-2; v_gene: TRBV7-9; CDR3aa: CASSSPPGRNTGELFF
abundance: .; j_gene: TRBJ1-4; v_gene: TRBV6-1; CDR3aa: CASSEALGQTNEKLFF
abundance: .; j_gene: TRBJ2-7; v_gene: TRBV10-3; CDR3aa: CAIRAGFMGEQYF
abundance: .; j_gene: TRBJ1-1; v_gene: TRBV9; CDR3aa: CASSETPGPEAFF
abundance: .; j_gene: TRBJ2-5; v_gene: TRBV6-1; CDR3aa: CASSEVPPGLAQKTQYF
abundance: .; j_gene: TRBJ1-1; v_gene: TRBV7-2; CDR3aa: CASSYLKGPAFF
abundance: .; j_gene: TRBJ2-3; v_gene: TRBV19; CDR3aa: CASKLAGGADTQYF
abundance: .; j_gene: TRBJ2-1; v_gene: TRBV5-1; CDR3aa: CASSFGTINEQFF
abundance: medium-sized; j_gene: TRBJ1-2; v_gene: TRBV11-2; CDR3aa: CASSLGGTERYGYTF
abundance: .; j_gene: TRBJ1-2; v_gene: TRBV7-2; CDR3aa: CASSLGPANYGYTF
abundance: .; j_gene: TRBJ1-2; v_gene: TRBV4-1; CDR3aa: CASSQATGDGYTF
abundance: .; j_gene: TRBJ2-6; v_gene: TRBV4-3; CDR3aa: CASSQISRANVLTF
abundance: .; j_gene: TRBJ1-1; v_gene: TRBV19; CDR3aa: CASSPIRDIRRNTEAFF
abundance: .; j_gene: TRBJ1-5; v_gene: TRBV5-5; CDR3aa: CASSPGQGRNQPQHF
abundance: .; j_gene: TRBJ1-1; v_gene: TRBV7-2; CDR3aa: CASSLVTLNTEAFF
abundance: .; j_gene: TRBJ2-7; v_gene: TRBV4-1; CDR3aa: CASSQGLAGGYGREQYF
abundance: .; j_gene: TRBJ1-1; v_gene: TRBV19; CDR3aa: CASKITLTGNTEAFF
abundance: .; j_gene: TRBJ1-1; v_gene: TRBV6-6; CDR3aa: CASRSGKAPGTEAFF
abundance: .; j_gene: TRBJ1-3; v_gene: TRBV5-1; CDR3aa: CASSLDSSGNTIYF
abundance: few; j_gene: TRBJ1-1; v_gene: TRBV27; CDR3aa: CASSLSRNTEAFF
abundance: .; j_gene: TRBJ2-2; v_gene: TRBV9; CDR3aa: CASSVGASGNTGELFF
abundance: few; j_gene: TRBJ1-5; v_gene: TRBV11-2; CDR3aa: CASSAALDDQPQHF
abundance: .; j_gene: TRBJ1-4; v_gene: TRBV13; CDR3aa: CASSFWTGAALNEKLFF
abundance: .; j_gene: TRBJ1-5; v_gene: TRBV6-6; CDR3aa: CASRQAQPQHF
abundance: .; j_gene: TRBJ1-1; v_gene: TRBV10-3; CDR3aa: CAISDNRGLTEAFF
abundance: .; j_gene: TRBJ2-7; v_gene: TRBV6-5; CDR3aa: CASSYLGQSYEQYF
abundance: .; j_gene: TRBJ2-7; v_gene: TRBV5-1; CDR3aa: CASSPGASYEQYF
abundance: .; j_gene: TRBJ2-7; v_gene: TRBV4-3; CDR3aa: CASSQDRQSGGSYEQYF